The T cell receptor (beta chain) described here comes from a study of neoadjuvant anti-PD-1 for oral cavity cancer. Study observations and caveats: Post-nivolumab, blood T cell clonality was significantly elevated in non-responders.

Assay used: immunoSEQ multiplex PCR; TCRdb lists only in-frame clones, some missing. The top ten clones hold about 5% of a sample with approximately 42,000 clones, 75% to 80% of them seen once. Deletions cut 5 bases from V and 2 bases from J, with 12 bases between. The CDR3 is 14 amino acids. Germline values: CDR1 MNHNS, CDR2 SASEGT. In this sample, this clone turned up once. Its specificity is not known. Time point indicated: after neoadjuvant nivolumab, at surgical resection. The source material was PBMCs, sampled after nivolumab (anti-PD-1) treatment. This TCR came from a person between 35 and 79 years old with oral cavity squamous cell carcinoma. V gene TRBV6-1 combines with J gene TRBJ1-2; the D gene is possibly TRBD1 (6 bases). CDR3 residues: CASSRGGSNYGYTF. The DNA of the CDR3 is TGTGCCAGCAGTCGAGGGGGGAGCAACTATGGCTACACCTTC.